This is a list of T cell receptor beta chains from one sample in a study of blood T cell repertoires in COVID-19. This table comes from immunoSEQ multiplex PCR, and its TCRdb copy is limited to in-frame clones, with some not included. The sample consists of some 270,000 clones, about 85% of them appearing once. Material: PBMCs or T cells enriched from blood (not recorded which). The receptors originated from a woman aged 45-60 years who had been exposed to COVID-19. Each CDR3 is given with its conserved first and last residue. Fields, in order: J gene, CDR3 length, D gene, clone size, V gene, CDR3 DNA, CDR3 protein. A D gene is named only where the DNA matches it firmly. Expanded clones get a size class; other rows say once, few or many, or leave the size out.

j_gene: TRBJ2-7; len: 13; d_gene: NA; abundance: NA; v_gene: TRBV5-1; CDR3nt: TGCGCCAGCAGCTTCGCGCTACGCCACGAGCAGTACTTC; CDR3aa: CASSFALRHEQYF
j_gene: TRBJ1-1; len: 14; d_gene: NA; abundance: NA; v_gene: TRBV2; CDR3nt: TGTGCCAGCAGTGCTAGGTTAATGAACACTGAAGCTTTCTTT; CDR3aa: CASSARLMNTEAFF
j_gene: TRBJ1-1; len: 13; d_gene: NA; abundance: once; v_gene: TRBV3-1/TRBV3-2; CDR3nt: TGTGCCAGCAGCCAAGATCGGAGCACTGAAGCTTTCTTT; CDR3aa: CASSQDRSTEAFF
j_gene: TRBJ1-4; len: 13; d_gene: NA; abundance: NA; v_gene: TRBV2; CDR3nt: TGTGCCAGCAGGACAGCCTCTAATGAAAAACTGTTTTTT; CDR3aa: CASRTASNEKLFF
j_gene: TRBJ1-1; len: 13; d_gene: NA; abundance: NA; v_gene: TRBV25-1; CDR3nt: TGTGCCAGCAGTGAAGCGGGGAACACTGAAGCTTTCTTT; CDR3aa: CASSEAGNTEAFF
j_gene: TRBJ2-2; len: 14; d_gene: TRBD2; abundance: NA; v_gene: TRBV4-2; CDR3nt: TGTGCCAGCAGCCCGGGGGGGAACACCGGGGAGCTGTTTTTT; CDR3aa: CASSPGGNTGELFF
j_gene: TRBJ2-1; len: 16; d_gene: TRBD2; abundance: NA; v_gene: TRBV30; CDR3nt: TGTGCCTGGAGTGTAAGCCGGACTAGCGGTAACAATGAGCAGTTCTTC; CDR3aa: CAWSVSRTSGNNEQFF
j_gene: TRBJ2-3; len: 16; d_gene: NA; abundance: once; v_gene: TRBV18; CDR3nt: TGTGCCAGCTCCCCTTCCCCAGGGCTGCGGACAGATACGCAGTATTTT; CDR3aa: CASSPSPGLRTDTQYF
j_gene: TRBJ1-1; len: 14; d_gene: TRBD1; abundance: NA; v_gene: TRBV7-9; CDR3nt: TGTGCCAGCGACCTACAGGGGTTAGTCACTGAAGCTTTCTTT; CDR3aa: CASDLQGLVTEAFF
j_gene: TRBJ1-1; len: 13; d_gene: TRBD1; abundance: NA; v_gene: TRBV24-1; CDR3nt: TGTGCCACCAGTGATCCTGGACAGGCTGAAGCTTTCTTT; CDR3aa: CATSDPGQAEAFF
j_gene: TRBJ1-6; len: 14; d_gene: NA; abundance: NA; v_gene: TRBV7-9; CDR3nt: TGTGCCAGCAGCTCGAGCTCCTATAATTCACCCCTCCACTTT; CDR3aa: CASSSSSYNSPLHF
j_gene: TRBJ1-2; len: 11; d_gene: NA; abundance: NA; v_gene: TRBV6-5; CDR3nt: TGTGCCACGCGGGAAAACTGGGGCTACACCTTC; CDR3aa: CATRENWGYTF
j_gene: TRBJ2-7; len: 12; d_gene: TRBD1; abundance: NA; v_gene: TRBV2; CDR3nt: TGTGCCAGCAGGACAGGGAGCTACGAGCAGTACTTC; CDR3aa: CASRTGSYEQYF
j_gene: TRBJ2-1; len: 15; d_gene: TRBD1; abundance: NA; v_gene: TRBV18; CDR3nt: TGTGCCAGCTCTCCGGGGACAGGGTCCTACAATGAGCAGTTCTTC; CDR3aa: CASSPGTGSYNEQFF
j_gene: TRBJ1-1; len: 13; d_gene: NA; abundance: NA; v_gene: TRBV7-7; CDR3nt: TGTGCCAGCAGCTACAGGGTGAACACTGAAGCTTTCTTT; CDR3aa: CASSYRVNTEAFF
j_gene: TRBJ1-1; len: 19; d_gene: TRBD1; abundance: NA; v_gene: TRBV5-6; CDR3nt: TGTGCCAGCAGCTTAGTTCGGGACAGGGGGCCAGGATCGAACACTGAAGCTTTCTTT; CDR3aa: CASSLVRDRGPGSNTEAFF
j_gene: TRBJ2-7; len: 14; d_gene: NA; abundance: NA; v_gene: TRBV27; CDR3nt: TGTGCCAGCCAAATAGGGGATTCTGTGGGCGAGCAGTACTTC; CDR3aa: CASQIGDSVGEQYF
j_gene: TRBJ1-1; len: 14; d_gene: TRBD1; abundance: NA; v_gene: TRBV28; CDR3nt: TGTGCCAGCAGTGTGGGGACAGGGGGCAGAAAAGCTTTCTTT; CDR3aa: CASSVGTGGRKAFF
j_gene: TRBJ2-7; len: 18; d_gene: TRBD1; abundance: NA; v_gene: TRBV6-2/TRBV6-3; CDR3nt: TGTGCCAGCAGTTACCTGCGTGGGACAGGGAGAGTATCCTACGAGCAGTACTTC; CDR3aa: CASSYLRGTGRVSYEQYF
j_gene: TRBJ1-2; len: 14; d_gene: NA; abundance: NA; v_gene: TRBV24-1; CDR3nt: TGTGCCACCAGTGATTCGGACAGCAACTATGGCTACACCTTC; CDR3aa: CATSDSDSNYGYTF
j_gene: TRBJ1-1; len: 15; d_gene: TRBD1; abundance: NA; v_gene: TRBV5-5; CDR3nt: TGTGCCAGCAGCTTGACCGGGACAGTGAACACTGAAGCTTTCTTT; CDR3aa: CASSLTGTVNTEAFF
j_gene: TRBJ2-6; len: 17; d_gene: TRBD1; abundance: once; v_gene: TRBV13; CDR3nt: TGTGCCAGCAGCTCGGGACAGCGATTTGCGGGGGCCAACGTCCTGACTTTC; CDR3aa: CASSSGQRFAGANVLTF
j_gene: TRBJ2-1; len: 16; d_gene: NA; abundance: few; v_gene: TRBV21-1; CDR3nt: TGTGCCAGCAGCAAAGCGACAAACTCCCTAAAGCATGAGCAGTTCTTC; CDR3aa: CASSKATNSLKHEQFF
j_gene: TRBJ1-2; len: 13; d_gene: TRBD1; abundance: NA; v_gene: TRBV10-3; CDR3nt: TGTGCCACGTCCGGACAGGGCGCCTATGGCTACACCTTC; CDR3aa: CATSGQGAYGYTF
j_gene: TRBJ2-3; len: 19; d_gene: TRBD2; abundance: NA; v_gene: TRBV6-1; CDR3nt: TGTGCCAGCAGTGAAGCCCTATTGGGACTAGCGGGGCGCACAGATACGCAGTATTTT; CDR3aa: CASSEALLGLAGRTDTQYF
j_gene: TRBJ1-1; len: 12; d_gene: TRBD1; abundance: NA; v_gene: TRBV27; CDR3nt: TGTGCCAGCAGTTCGGCAGGGGGCGAAGCTTTCTTT; CDR3aa: CASSSAGGEAFF
j_gene: TRBJ2-1; len: 14; d_gene: NA; abundance: NA; v_gene: TRBV18; CDR3nt: TGTGCCAGCTCACCGGAGGGTAGGTACAATGAGCAGTTCTTC; CDR3aa: CASSPEGRYNEQFF
j_gene: TRBJ1-1; len: 17; d_gene: TRBD1; abundance: once; v_gene: TRBV5-1; CDR3nt: TGCGCCAGCAGCACACCCGGACAGGGGATAATGAACACTGAAGCTTTCTTT; CDR3aa: CASSTPGQGIMNTEAFF
j_gene: TRBJ2-1; len: 12; d_gene: NA; abundance: NA; v_gene: TRBV10-2; CDR3nt: TGCGCCAGCAGTACAGTGCACAATGAGCAGTTCTTC; CDR3aa: CASSTVHNEQFF
j_gene: TRBJ1-3; len: 13; d_gene: NA; abundance: NA; v_gene: TRBV28; CDR3nt: TGTGCCAGCAGTGGTGCGTCGCGGAACACCATATATTTT; CDR3aa: CASSGASRNTIYF
j_gene: TRBJ2-7; len: 13; d_gene: TRBD1; abundance: NA; v_gene: TRBV18; CDR3nt: TGTGCCAGCTCACCTGGGACAGGAGACGAGCAGTACTTC; CDR3aa: CASSPGTGDEQYF
j_gene: TRBJ2-4; len: 18; d_gene: NA; abundance: NA; v_gene: TRBV4-1; CDR3nt: TGCGCCAGCAGCCCAGCCCTCCTCCAGGGGAGGGGAAGGAACATTCAGTACTTC; CDR3aa: CASSPALLQGRGRNIQYF
j_gene: TRBJ2-5; len: 15; d_gene: TRBD2; abundance: NA; v_gene: TRBV9; CDR3nt: TGTGCCAGCAGCACGGGACTAGCGGCGCAAGAGACCCAGTACTTC; CDR3aa: CASSTGLAAQETQYF
j_gene: TRBJ1-3; len: 15; d_gene: TRBD1; abundance: NA; v_gene: TRBV5-5; CDR3nt: TGTGCCAGCAGCCGAGGACAGGGCGCTGGAGACACCATATATTTT; CDR3aa: CASSRGQGAGDTIYF
j_gene: TRBJ2-1; len: 17; d_gene: NA; abundance: NA; v_gene: TRBV7-3; CDR3nt: TGTGCCAGCAGCTTAACGCCCGGGGGACTCTCCTACAATGAGCAGTTCTTC; CDR3aa: CASSLTPGGLSYNEQFF
j_gene: TRBJ1-2; len: 13; d_gene: NA; abundance: NA; v_gene: TRBV6-2/TRBV6-3; CDR3nt: TGTGCCAGCAGTCCCTACCGGGGAACGGGCTACACCTTC; CDR3aa: CASSPYRGTGYTF
j_gene: TRBJ1-1; len: 16; d_gene: NA; abundance: NA; v_gene: TRBV3-1/TRBV3-2; CDR3nt: TGTGCCAGCAGCCGCCGGGGGGGCAGGGGAAGCACTGAAGCTTTCTTT; CDR3aa: CASSRRGGRGSTEAFF
j_gene: TRBJ1-5; len: 14; d_gene: TRBD1; abundance: NA; v_gene: TRBV18; CDR3nt: TGTGCCAGCTCAGCACAGGGGAACAATCAGCCCCAGCATTTT; CDR3aa: CASSAQGNNQPQHF
j_gene: TRBJ1-2; len: 17; d_gene: NA; abundance: NA; v_gene: TRBV7-2; CDR3nt: TGTGCCAGCAGCTTAGCGATACAGCTGAATCTTAACTATGGCTACACCTTC; CDR3aa: CASSLAIQLNLNYGYTF
j_gene: TRBJ2-2; len: 12; d_gene: TRBD2; abundance: NA; v_gene: TRBV10-3; CDR3nt: TGTGCCGCAGCGGGGCCTACCGGGGAGCTGTTTTTT; CDR3aa: CAAAGPTGELFF